A single sample gave rise to the 26 T cell receptor beta chains below, sequenced in a study of blood T cell repertoires in COVID-19 (dated by TCRdb to 2020 to 2021). Libraries were constructed by the immunoSEQ multiplex PCR assay. The table was pulled from immuneACCESS by TCRdb, which kept in-frame rearrangements only. Such tables lose some clones; where checked, under half of the loss comes from unresolved V genes, and the rest has no known cause. For this sample the table gives some 270,000 clones, of which about 86% were detected only once. The ten largest clones represent roughly 3.2% of the sample. The sample consisted of PBMCs or T cells enriched from blood (not recorded which). These receptors were taken from a man between 50 and 59 years old who had recovered from COVID-19.

This clone was recorded only once. The chain is built from TRBV12-5 and TRBJ2-7; possibly TRBD1 for D (6 bases). The V end was cut by 4 bases, the J end by 0 bases, with 7 bases between. From germline, CDR1 is LGHNT and CDR2 FRNRAP. The CDR3 sequence is 13 residues long. CDR3 DNA: TGTGCTAGTGGTTCGGACAGCTCCTACGAGCAGTACTTC. Amino acid sequence: CASGSDSSYEQYF.

The V call is TRBV5-1, the J call TRBJ2-7; 7 bases match TRBD2. Per the germline V gene, CDR1 is SGHRS and CDR2 is YFSETQ. This CDR3 region has 14 residues. Losses at the gene ends were 5 bases for V and 0 bases for J; bases not matched to a gene: 5. For the CDR3, the DNA is TGCGCCAGCAGAGGGACTACCGCCTCCTACGAGCAGTACTTC. Residues: CASRGTTASYEQYF.

V is TRBV3-1 (or the pseudogene TRBV3-2) and J is TRBJ2-1; 7 bases align to TRBD2. V dropped 4 bases and J dropped 1; count of bases not matched to a gene: 7. In germline, CDR1 is LGHDT, CDR2 YNNKEL (reference sequence). This CDR3 region has 16 residues. Here the CDR3 reads CASSLQRGDSYNEQFF. The CDR3 DNA sequence: TGTGCCAGCAGCCTACAGCGGGGCGATTCCTACAATGAGCAGTTCTTC.

V gene TRBV6-2 or TRBV6-3 combines with J gene TRBJ2-1; TRBD2 might be the D (6 bases). The germline V gene encodes CDR1 MNHEY and CDR2 SVGEGT. V shed 2 bases and J shed 5 bases, with 22 bases lying between them. CDR3 size: 18 residues. The CDR3: CASSYLSATGAGNNEQFF. CDR3 nucleotide sequence: TGTGCCAGCAGTTACCTCTCCGCTACGGGAGCTGGTAACAATGAGCAGTTCTTC.

The chain uses TRBV27 and TRBJ2-1; a possible D gene is TRBD1 (5 bases). Between the trimmed V and J ends, which lost 0 bases and 0 bases, there was a span of 9 bases. From germline, CDR1 is MNHEY and CDR2 SMNVEV (reference sequence). This CDR3 is built from 16 residues. CDR3 in amino acids: CASSLSGHSSYNEQFF. Written as DNA, the CDR3 is TGTGCCAGCAGTTTATCGGGGCATAGCTCCTACAATGAGCAGTTCTTC.

The V call is TRBV5-1, the J call TRBJ2-7; D remains unclear. The CDR3 covers 14 residues. V gave up 1 base and J gave up 5 bases, with 13 bases separating them. Germline CDR1 SGHRS, CDR2 YFSETQ. CDR3 coding DNA: TGCGCCAGCAGCTTGATGAGCGTTAGAGACGAGCAGTACTTC. Encoded protein: CASSLMSVRDEQYF.

The V gene is TRBV27, the J gene TRBJ2-1; 8 nucleotides agree with TRBD2. With 2 bases clipped from V and 2 bases from J, the junction kept 5 bases outside the gene matches. This CDR3 spans 16 amino acids. CDR1 and CDR2 from the germline V gene are MNHEY and SMNVEV (reference sequence). The CDR3 here is CASSLVSGITYNEQFF. CDR3 nucleotide sequence: TGTGCCAGCAGTTTAGTTAGCGGGATCACCTACAATGAGCAGTTCTTC.

V usage is TRBV5-4 and J usage is TRBJ1-6; TRBD1 agrees at 10 bases. Germline V gene sequence: CDR1 SGHNT, CDR2 YYREEE (reference sequence). This CDR3 is built from 14 residues. The V gene end was trimmed by 7 bases and the J gene end by 4 bases; junction bases not matched to a gene: 2. CDR3 residues: CASGQGDYNSPLHF. In nucleotides, the CDR3 is TGTGCCAGCGGACAGGGGGATTATAATTCACCCCTCCACTTT.

The rearrangement joins TRBV11-2 to TRBJ2-7; D is ambiguous. Trimming stripped 4 bases from V and 4 bases from J, with 5 bases between. The CDR3 extends over 11 amino acids. Germline CDR1 SGHAT, CDR2 FQNNGV. CDR3 residues: CASSSEYEQYF. CDR3 coding DNA: TGTGCCAGCAGCTCTGAGTACGAGCAGTACTTC.

This clone was seen only once. The chain employs TRBV9 and TRBJ2-1, with 10 bases fitting TRBD2. Germline V CDR1 and CDR2: SGDLS, YYNGEE. This CDR3 is 17 amino acids long. V trimming: 4 bases; J trimming: 2 bases; junction bases outside the gene matches: 9. DNA of the CDR3: TGTGCCAGCAGCCCCCCGGGTCTAGCGGGGGCCTACAATGAGCAGTTCTTC. The encoded protein is CASSPPGLAGAYNEQFF.

J is TRBJ1-4 and V is TRBV2; 12 nucleotides match TRBD1. The CDR3 length is 17 residues. CDR1 and CDR2 from the germline V gene are SNHLY and FYNNEI. V was pared by 6 bases and J by 0 bases, with 5 bases of the junction left unmatched. The CDR3 nucleotides read TGTGCCAGCAGACCGGGACAGGGGGCGGCAACTAATGAAAAACTGTTTTTT. It is translated as CASRPGQGAATNEKLFF.

This clone was counted once. The J gene is TRBJ1-5, the V gene TRBV30; no clear D. CDR3 size: 13 residues. Trimming removed 1 base at V and 3 bases at J, with 7 bases between. Per germline, CDR1 GTSNPN and CDR2 SVGIG (reference sequence). CDR3 protein: CAWSGQDNQPQHF. In DNA form, the CDR3 reads TGTGCCTGGAGTGGGCAGGACAATCAGCCCCAGCATTTT.

This clone was observed a few times. The rearrangement uses TRBV7-3 and TRBJ2-2, with 7 bases that match TRBD2. This CDR3 spans 13 amino acids. Germline loops: CDR1 SGHTA, CDR2 FQGTGA. V was clipped by 6 bases and J by 7 bases; unmatched bases: 5. As DNA, the CDR3 is TGTGCCAGCAGTCCCCCGGGGGGCGGGGAGCTGTTTTTT. Translating gives CASSPPGGGELFF. Full variable domain (remainder filled in from reference TRBV7-3 and TRBJ2-2): GAGVSQTPSNKVTEKGKYVELRCDPISGHTALYWYRQSLGQGPEFLIYFQGTGAADDSGLPNDRFFAVRPEGSVSTLKIQRTERGDSAVYLCASSPPGGGELFFGEGSRLTVL.

This chain connects TRBV29-1 to TRBJ2-2, with D possibly being TRBD1 (7 bases). CDR1 and CDR2 (germline): SQVTM, ANQGSEA. Between the trimmed V and J ends, which lost 1 base and 3 bases, there was a span of 12 bases. The CDR3 totals 15 residues. CDR3 sequence (DNA): TGCAGCGTTGAAGGGGGCAGGGGGGACACCGGGGAGCTGTTTTTT. Translated: CSVEGGRGDTGELFF.

The genes are TRBV28 and TRBJ2-1, with D possibly matching TRBD2 (5 bases). CDR3 length: 17 residues. The V and J ends lost 7 bases and 0 bases respectively, with 19 bases between them. Germline CDR1 and CDR2: MDHEN and SYDVKM. The CDR3 DNA reads as TGTGCCAGCACCTCGCGGCCGGGGAAAAGCTCCTACAATGAGCAGTTCTTC. As protein: CASTSRPGKSSYNEQFF.

V and J are TRBV6-5 and TRBJ1-3; D is unresolved. The V gene's germline CDR1 is MNHEY and CDR2 SVGAGI. The CDR3 loop spans 15 amino acids. V gave up 6 bases and J gave up 2 bases, with 14 bases separating them. CDR3 bases: TGTGCCAGCAGGTCCCCCCGCGGCGCTGGAAACACCATATATTTT. Encoded protein: CASRSPRGAGNTIYF.

V gene TRBV6-5 combines with J gene TRBJ2-2; maybe TRBD2 (6 bases). In germline, CDR1 is MNHEY, CDR2 SVGAGI. V was clipped by 6 bases and J by 5 bases, with 7 bases between them. This CDR3 comprises 12 residues. CDR3 region: CASREGTGELFF. DNA for the CDR3: TGTGCCAGCAGGGAGGGAACCGGGGAGCTGTTTTTT.

The gene calls are TRBV3-1 (or the pseudogene TRBV3-2) and TRBJ2-5; possible D gene TRBD1, 7 bases. CDR1 and CDR2 (germline): LGHDT, YNNKEL (reference sequence). Trimming stripped 5 bases from V and 5 bases from J, with 18 bases between. This CDR3 region has 15 residues. The CDR3 coding sequence is TGTGCCAGCAGCTATATCGGAGGGGGCGCGGAGACCCAGTACTTC. Its translation is CASSYIGGGAETQYF.

This chain joins TRBV3-1 (or the pseudogene TRBV3-2) and TRBJ2-7; possibly TRBD1 for D (5 bases). CDR3 length: 15 residues. V gave up 6 bases and J gave up 0 bases, with 15 bases separating them. Germline V gene data show CDR1 as LGHDT and CDR2 as YNNKEL (reference sequence). The CDR3 is CASRPRSDSSYEQYF. The CDR3 DNA reads as TGTGCCAGCAGGCCAAGATCCGACAGCTCCTACGAGCAGTACTTC.

This chain joins TRBV6-5 and TRBJ2-2; 9 bases are a match to TRBD2. The V gene end was trimmed by 0 bases and the J gene end by 13 bases; junction bases not matched to a gene: 3. The germline V gene has CDR1 MNHEY and CDR2 SVGAGI. The CDR3 loop spans 13 amino acids. CDR3 sequence: CASSYSTGLALFF. In DNA, the CDR3 is TGTGCCAGCAGTTACTCAACGGGACTAGCGCTGTTTTTT.

This chain links TRBV10-3 with TRBJ2-2, with 7 bases lining up with TRBD2. The V gene's germline CDR1 is ENHRY and CDR2 SYGVKD. The CDR3 totals 14 residues. J lost 3 bases, V lost 8 bases, and 6 bases had no gene match. CDR3 DNA: TGTGCCATCGCAGAACGGGAGGACACCGGGGAGCTGTTTTTT. Its translation: CAIAEREDTGELFF.

CDR3 in DNA: TGTGCCAGCAGCCCAAGTGGAGGGCGAAATCAGCCCCAGCATTTT. Translated: CASSPSGGRNQPQHF. This sequence joins TRBV6-5 and TRBJ1-5; D is ambiguous. The CDR3 covers 15 residues. Trimming took off 6 bases at V and 4 bases at J, with 16 bases between the two ends. Germline CDR1 MNHEY, CDR2 SVGAGI.

The chain combines TRBV10-3 with TRBJ2-3; D might be TRBD1 (6 bases). The V gene's germline CDR1 is ENHRY and CDR2 SYGVKD. V lost 4 bases to trimming and J lost 1 base, with 18 bases between them. The CDR3 runs to 17 residues. CDR3 region: CAISGAGGPGGTDTQYF. CDR3 nucleotides: TGTGCCATCAGTGGGGCTGGGGGACCAGGGGGCACAGATACGCAGTATTTT.

The J gene is TRBJ2-3, the V gene TRBV7-3, with D tentatively TRBD1 (6 bases). There are 15 residues in the CDR3. CDR1 is SGHTA and CDR2 is FQGTGA in the germline V gene. Trimming took off 2 bases at V and 3 bases at J, with 12 bases between the two ends. The CDR3 protein is CASSLGGGATDTQYF. DNA for the CDR3: TGTGCCAGCAGCTTAGGTGGGGGCGCGACAGATACGCAGTATTTT.

The J gene is TRBJ1-5, the V gene TRBV11-2; 7 positions match TRBD1. The CDR3 spans 15 residues. Germline V gene lookup returns CDR1 SGHAT and CDR2 FQNNGV. Trimming removed 5 bases from V and 9 bases from J; junction bases left unmatched: 13. The CDR3 nucleotides are TGTGCCAGCAGCCTGACAGGGAGCGGAGTACGGCCCCAGCATTTT. Protein: CASSLTGSGVRPQHF. The complete variable domain, with remaining parts taken from reference TRBV11-2 and TRBJ1-5, reads EAGVAQSPRYKIIEKRQSVAFWCNPISGHATLYWYQQILGQGPKLLIQFQNNGVVDDSQLPKDRFSAERLKGVDSTLKIQPAKLEDSAVYLCASSLTGSGVRPQHFGDGTRLSIL.

The sample holds a few counts of this clone. The chain couples TRBV6-5 to TRBJ2-2; D remains ambiguous. Germline CDR1 MNHEY, CDR2 SVGAGI. The CDR3 runs to 13 residues. V was cut by 5 bases and J by 5 bases, with 9 bases left in between. The CDR3 spells CASSPTRTGELFF. Here the CDR3 DNA reads TGTGCCAGCAGTCCAACTCGGACCGGGGAGCTGTTTTTT.